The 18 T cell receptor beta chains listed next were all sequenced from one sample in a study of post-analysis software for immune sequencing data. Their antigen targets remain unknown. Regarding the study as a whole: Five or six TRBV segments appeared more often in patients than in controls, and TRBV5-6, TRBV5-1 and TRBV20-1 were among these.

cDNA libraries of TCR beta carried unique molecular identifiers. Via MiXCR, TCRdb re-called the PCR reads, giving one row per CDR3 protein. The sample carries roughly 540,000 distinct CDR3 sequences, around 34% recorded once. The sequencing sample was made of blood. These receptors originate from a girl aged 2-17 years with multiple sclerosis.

CDR3 sequence: CASRRDRGGGTDTQYF. In DNA form, the CDR3 reads TGTGCCAGCAGACGGGACAGGGGGGGGGGAACAGATACGCAGTATTTT. This sequence joins TRBV7-8 and TRBJ2-3, with 11 bases identical to TRBD1. V lost 6 bases, J lost 3 bases, and 8 bases stayed unmatched. Per germline, CDR1 SGHVS and CDR2 FQNEAQ. The CDR3 sequence is 16 residues long. Full variable domain (remainder filled in from reference TRBV7-8 and TRBJ2-3): GAGVSQSPRYKVAKRGQDVALRCDPISGHVSLFWYQQALGQGPEFLTYFQNEAQLDKSGLPSDRFFAERPEGSVSTLKIQRTQQEDSAVYLCASRRDRGGGTDTQYFGPGTRLTVL.

The CDR3 loop reads CASSPRLLETQYF. Here the CDR3 DNA reads TGTGCCAGCAGCCCTAGACTTTTGGAGACCCAGTACTTC. This rearrangement joins TRBV7-9 to TRBJ2-5; D ambiguous. The germline gives CDR1 SEHNR, CDR2 FQNEAQ (reference sequence). With 5 bases removed from V and 5 bases from J, the gap between germline ends came to 12 bases. CDR3 length equals 13 residues.

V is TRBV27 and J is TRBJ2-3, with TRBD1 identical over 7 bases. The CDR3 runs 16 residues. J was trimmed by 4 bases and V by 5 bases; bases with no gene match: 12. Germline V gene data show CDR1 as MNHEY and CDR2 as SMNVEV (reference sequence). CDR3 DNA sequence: TGTGCCAGCAGTCCGACAGGGCCCGTGTATGCAGATACGCAGTATTTT. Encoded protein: CASSPTGPVYADTQYF.

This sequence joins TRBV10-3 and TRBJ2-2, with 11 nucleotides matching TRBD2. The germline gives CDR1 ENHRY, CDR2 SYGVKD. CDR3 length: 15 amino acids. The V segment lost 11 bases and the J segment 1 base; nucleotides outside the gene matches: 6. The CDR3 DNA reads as TGTGCCGCGGGACTAGCGGATCAGAACACCGGGGAGCTGTTTTTT. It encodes CAAGLADQNTGELFF.

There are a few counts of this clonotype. The CDR3 spells CSAIKTGGATDTQYF. CDR3 in DNA: TGCAGTGCTATTAAGACAGGGGGCGCAACAGATACGCAGTATTTT. The gene calls are TRBV20-1 and TRBJ2-3; 10 bases match TRBD1. Germline V gives CDR1 DFQATT, CDR2 SNEGSKA (reference sequence). Trimming at V came to 4 bases and at J to 3 bases, leaving 7 bases not matched to a gene. CDR3 length equals 15 residues.

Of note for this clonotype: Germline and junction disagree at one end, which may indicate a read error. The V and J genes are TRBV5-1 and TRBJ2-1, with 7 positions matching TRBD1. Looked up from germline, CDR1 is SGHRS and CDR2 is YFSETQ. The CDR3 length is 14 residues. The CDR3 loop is CASSAGTAYNERFF. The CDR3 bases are TGCGCCAGCAGCGCCGGGACAGCCTACAATGAGCGGTTCTTC.

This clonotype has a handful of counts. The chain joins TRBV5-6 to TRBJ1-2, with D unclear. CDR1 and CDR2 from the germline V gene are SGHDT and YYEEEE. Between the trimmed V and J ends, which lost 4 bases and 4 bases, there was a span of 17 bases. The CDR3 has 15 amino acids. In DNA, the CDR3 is TGTGCCAGCAGCCCGGCGGACCTGGCCCTCTATGGCTACACCTTC. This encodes CASSPADLALYGYTF.

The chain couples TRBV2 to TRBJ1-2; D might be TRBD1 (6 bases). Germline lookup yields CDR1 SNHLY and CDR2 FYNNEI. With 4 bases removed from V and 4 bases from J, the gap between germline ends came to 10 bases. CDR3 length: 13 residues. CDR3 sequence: CASSGGGGYGYTF. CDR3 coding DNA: TGTGCCAGCAGTGGGGGAGGGGGCTATGGCTACACCTTC.

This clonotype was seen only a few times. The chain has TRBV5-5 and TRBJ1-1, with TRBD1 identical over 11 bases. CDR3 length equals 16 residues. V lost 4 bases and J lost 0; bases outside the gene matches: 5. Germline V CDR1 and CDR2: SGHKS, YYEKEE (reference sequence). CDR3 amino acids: CASSPGQGALNTEAFF. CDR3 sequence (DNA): TGTGCCAGCAGCCCTGGACAGGGGGCCCTGAACACTGAAGCTTTCTTT.

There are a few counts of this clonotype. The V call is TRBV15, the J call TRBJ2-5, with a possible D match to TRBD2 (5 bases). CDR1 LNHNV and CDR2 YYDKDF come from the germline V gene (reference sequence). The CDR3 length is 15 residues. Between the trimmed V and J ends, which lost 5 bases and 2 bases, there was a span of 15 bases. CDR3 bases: TGTGCCACCAGCTCATCTGGAGGCGGACAAGAGACCCAGTACTTC. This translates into CATSSSGGGQETQYF.

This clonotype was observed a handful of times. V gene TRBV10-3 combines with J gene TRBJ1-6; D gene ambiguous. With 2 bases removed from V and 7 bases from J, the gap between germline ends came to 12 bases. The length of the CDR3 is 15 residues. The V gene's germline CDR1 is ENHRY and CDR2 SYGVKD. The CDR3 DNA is TGTGCCATCAGTGAGGGTTCCAACGGGAATTCACCCCTCCACTTT. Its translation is CAISEGSNGNSPLHF.

CDR3 protein: CASRMASGEAFF. CDR3 DNA sequence: TGTGCCAGCAGGATGGCGTCGGGTGAAGCTTTCTTT. J is TRBJ1-1 and V is TRBV6-1, with D unclear. V was clipped by 6 bases and J by 7 bases, with 12 bases between them. The germline V gene has CDR1 MNHNS and CDR2 SASEGT. This CDR3 is built from 12 residues.

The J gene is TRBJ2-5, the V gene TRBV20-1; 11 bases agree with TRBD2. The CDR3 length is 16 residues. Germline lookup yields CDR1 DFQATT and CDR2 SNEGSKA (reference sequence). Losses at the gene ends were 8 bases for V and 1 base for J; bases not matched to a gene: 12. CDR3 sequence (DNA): TGCAGTTCTCTGACTAGCGGGACCGTACTCCAAGAGACCCAGTACTTC. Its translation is CSSLTSGTVLQETQYF.

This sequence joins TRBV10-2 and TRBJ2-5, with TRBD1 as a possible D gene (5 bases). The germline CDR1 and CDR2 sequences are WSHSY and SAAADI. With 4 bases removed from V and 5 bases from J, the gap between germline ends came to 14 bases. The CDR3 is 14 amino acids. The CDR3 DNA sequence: TGCGCCAGCAGTGCCTTGGCAGGGATGGAGACCCAGTACTTC. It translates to CASSALAGMETQYF.

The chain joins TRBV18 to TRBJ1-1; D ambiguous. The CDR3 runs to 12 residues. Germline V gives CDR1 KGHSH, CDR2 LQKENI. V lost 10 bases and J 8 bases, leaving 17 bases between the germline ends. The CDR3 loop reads CANSPITREAFF. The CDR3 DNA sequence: TGTGCCAACTCTCCGATTACAAGGGAAGCTTTCTTT. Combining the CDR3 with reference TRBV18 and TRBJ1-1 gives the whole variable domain NAGVMQNPRHLVRRRGQEARLRCSPMKGHSHVYWYRQLPEEGLKFMVYLQKENIIDESGMPKERFSAEFPKEGPSILRIQQVVRGDSAAYFCANSPITREAFFGQGTRLTVV.

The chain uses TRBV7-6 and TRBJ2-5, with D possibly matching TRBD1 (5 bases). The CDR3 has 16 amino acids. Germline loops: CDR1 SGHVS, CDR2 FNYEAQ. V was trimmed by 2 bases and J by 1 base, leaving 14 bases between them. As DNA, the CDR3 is TGTGCCAGCAGCTTACTGAAGGGGCGCTCCCAAGAGACCCAGTACTTC. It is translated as CASSLLKGRSQETQYF. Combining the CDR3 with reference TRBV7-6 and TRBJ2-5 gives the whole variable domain GAGVSQSPRYKVTKRGQDVALRCDPISGHVSLYWYRQALGQGPEFLTYFNYEAQQDKSGLPNDRFSAERPEGSISTLTIQRTEQRDSAMYRCASSLLKGRSQETQYFGPGTRLLVL.

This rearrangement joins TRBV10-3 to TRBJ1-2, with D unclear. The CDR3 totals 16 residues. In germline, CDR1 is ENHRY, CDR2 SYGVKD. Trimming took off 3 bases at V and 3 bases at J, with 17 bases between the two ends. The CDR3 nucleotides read TGTGCCATCAGTGATCCCGATTTGACGGCGGACTATGGCTACACCTTC. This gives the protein CAISDPDLTADYGYTF.

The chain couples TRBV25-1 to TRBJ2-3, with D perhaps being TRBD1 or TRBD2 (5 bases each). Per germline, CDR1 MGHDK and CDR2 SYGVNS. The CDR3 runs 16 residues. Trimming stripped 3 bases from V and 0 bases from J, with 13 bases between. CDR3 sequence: CASSDRGRKSTDTQYF. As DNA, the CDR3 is TGTGCCAGCAGTGACCGGGGACGGAAGAGCACAGATACGCAGTATTTT.